What follows are 31 T cell receptor beta chains derived from one specimen sequenced in a study of cytomegalovirus exposure and HLA in healthy donors. The primer mix had 60 Vbeta and 13 Jbeta primers. Sequencing used immunoSEQ multiplex PCR; TCRdb keeps in-frame clones, though not all of them. The sample has about 76,000 clones, around 78% seen once. The sample was PBMCs. These receptors were collected from a male donor in good health and CMV-seropositive.

Here the CDR3 DNA reads TGTGCCAGCAGCCAACGACTAGTGGCAGATACGCAGTATTTT. It translates to CASSQRLVADTQYF. The V and J genes are TRBV5-6 and TRBJ2-3; D may be TRBD2 (6 bases). The CDR3 length is 14 residues. Germline lookup yields CDR1 SGHDT and CDR2 YYEEEE. The V gene lost 4 bases and the J gene lost 4 bases, with 13 bases spanning the gap.

The gene calls are TRBV10-3 and TRBJ1-2; 8 nucleotides agree with TRBD1. Germline V CDR1 and CDR2: ENHRY, SYGVKD. This CDR3 is 14 amino acids long. With 2 bases clipped from V and 2 bases from J, the junction kept 1 base outside the gene matches. CDR3 residues: CAISERTGNYGYTF. For the CDR3, the DNA is TGTGCCATCAGTGAGAGGACAGGGAACTATGGCTACACCTTC.

The chain uses TRBV10-1 and TRBJ2-7; maybe TRBD2 (6 bases). This CDR3 contains 17 residues. The V gene's germline CDR1 is WNHNN and CDR2 SYGVQD (reference sequence). Trimming pared 3 bases from V and 4 bases from J, leaving 22 bases between. The CDR3 DNA sequence: TGCGCCAGCAGTGACAGACCTACTAGCTCGGAGCAATACGAGCAGTACTTC. Amino acids: CASSDRPTSSEQYEQYF.

The chain links TRBV5-1 to TRBJ2-5; TRBD1 is a possible D gene (6 bases). Germline CDR1 and CDR2: SGHRS and YFSETQ. V was trimmed by 3 bases and J by 5 bases, leaving 20 bases between them. The CDR3 runs 16 residues. In nucleotides, the CDR3 is TGCGCCAGCAGCTACCAAACAGGGCCGGTAGGGGAGACCCAGTACTTC. The encoded protein is CASSYQTGPVGETQYF.

This clone appeared a few times. This chain links TRBV7-2 with TRBJ2-7; D call uncertain. The germline gives CDR1 SGHTA, CDR2 FQGNSA. Trimming stripped 2 bases from V and 3 bases from J, with 11 bases between. The CDR3 extends over 14 amino acids. The CDR3 spells CASSLIAVHYEQYF. CDR3 in DNA: TGTGCCAGCAGCTTAATAGCCGTGCACTACGAGCAGTACTTC.

This chain links TRBV19 with TRBJ1-2; D unclear. Germline assignment: CDR1 LNHDA and CDR2 SQIVND (reference sequence). The length of the CDR3 is 14 residues. V was shortened by 2 bases and J by 5 bases, with 12 bases between the two germline ends. The chain's CDR3 is CASSITGGKYGYTF. DNA for the CDR3: TGTGCCAGTAGTATAACTGGCGGGAAATATGGCTACACCTTC.

This clone was detected only once. The chain carries TRBV11-2 and TRBJ2-7; 8 nucleotides align to TRBD2. Looked up from germline, CDR1 is SGHAT and CDR2 is FQNNGV. V was clipped by 1 base and J by 2 bases; unmatched bases: 7. CDR3 size: 16 residues. The CDR3 region has the DNA TGTGCCAGCAGCTTAGTGGGGGGTAGCGGGACCTACGAGCAGTACTTC. It is translated as CASSLVGGSGTYEQYF.

The chain uses TRBV5-4 and TRBJ2-1, with D uncertain. This CDR3 has 16 amino acids. Germline values: CDR1 SGHNT, CDR2 YYREEE (reference sequence). Trimming cost V 3 bases and J 5 bases, with 18 bases left between them. CDR3 loop: CASSYGPPGAHNEQFF. The CDR3 DNA reads TGTGCCAGCAGCTACGGCCCCCCCGGAGCCCACAATGAGCAGTTCTTC.

This clone has more than one count but fewer than ten. The chain links TRBV2 to TRBJ2-1, with 7 bases fitting TRBD2. The V and J ends lost 1 base and 9 bases, in that order; junction bases with no gene match: 6. In germline, CDR1 is SNHLY, CDR2 FYNNEI. The CDR3 spans 14 residues. The CDR3 coding sequence is TGTGCCAGCAGTGAAGTGCGGGAGTTGGGTGAGCAGTTCTTC. Translation: CASSEVRELGEQFF.

This clone was seen just once. The chain has TRBV6-4 and TRBJ2-7, with TRBD2 identical over 11 bases. The germline CDR1 and CDR2 sequences are MRHNA and SNTAGT. J lost 0 bases, V lost 4 bases, and 5 bases had no gene match. The CDR3 has 16 residues. CDR3 sequence (DNA): TGTGCCAGCAGTGGGACTAGCGGGTCGAGCTCCTACGAGCAGTACTTC. This sequence encodes CASSGTSGSSSYEQYF.

This clone was picked up a small number of times. V is TRBV4-1 and J is TRBJ2-3; 13 positions match TRBD2. This CDR3 has 17 amino acids. Germline lookup yields CDR1 MGHRA and CDR2 YSYEKL. With V trimmed by 6 bases and J by 4 bases, 10 bases remained unmatched. The CDR3, as DNA: TGCGCCAGCAGTTTACCCCCGGGACTAGCGGGATCAGATACGCAGTATTTT. This gives the protein CASSLPPGLAGSDTQYF.

The rearrangement joins TRBV28 to TRBJ1-5; possibly TRBD1 for D (6 bases). Trimming took 3 bases from V and 4 from J, leaving 10 bases between them. The V gene's germline CDR1 is MDHEN and CDR2 SYDVKM. The CDR3 length is 14 residues. CDR3 in DNA: TGTGCCAGCAGTTTCCCAGGGGCGAATCAGCCCCAGCATTTT. Translating it yields CASSFPGANQPQHF.

The chain uses TRBV18 and TRBJ1-5; no definite D call. CDR1 and CDR2 from the germline V gene are KGHSH and LQKENI. V lost 5 bases and J lost 6, with 11 bases in between. There are 13 residues in the CDR3. The CDR3 DNA reads as TGTGCCAGCTCAAATGATGGGAGTCAGCCCCAGCATTTT. Protein sequence: CASSNDGSQPQHF.

The chain uses TRBV7-2 and TRBJ2-2, with 12 bases fitting TRBD1. The CDR3 is made up of 19 amino acids. Unmatched junction bases numbered 9, after V lost 0 bases and J lost 4 bases. Germline CDR1 and CDR2: SGHTA and FQGNSA. The CDR3 DNA reads as TGTGCCAGCAGCTTAGCACTTTGGGGACAGGGGGCACTCACCGGGGAGCTGTTTTTT. Translated, it gives CASSLALWGQGALTGELFF.

This chain connects TRBV27 to TRBJ1-2; D unresolved. The germline V gene encodes CDR1 MNHEY and CDR2 SMNVEV (reference sequence). Between the trimmed V and J ends, which lost 3 bases and 3 bases, there was a span of 11 bases. This CDR3 has 14 amino acids. Written as DNA, the CDR3 is TGTGCCAGCAGTTTTAGGTCCGGGTACTATGGCTACACCTTC. This sequence encodes CASSFRSGYYGYTF.

V usage is TRBV18 and J usage is TRBJ1-2, with TRBD1 matching over 8 bases. Germline loops: CDR1 KGHSH, CDR2 LQKENI. V was pared by 6 bases and J by 6 bases, with 15 bases of the junction left unmatched. The CDR3 contains 16 residues. CDR3 DNA sequence: TGTGCCAGCTCTCCGCCGGGATTGACAGGGGACGATGGCTACACCTTC. Translation gives CASSPPGLTGDDGYTF.

V usage is TRBV5-4 and J usage is TRBJ2-5, with D possibly matching TRBD2 (6 bases). Between the trimmed V and J ends, which lost 5 bases and 1 base, there was a span of 12 bases. Germline V gene data show CDR1 as SGHNT and CDR2 as YYREEE (reference sequence). CDR3 size: 14 residues. CDR3 sequence: CASRVSSGQETQYF. The CDR3 DNA follows: TGTGCCAGCAGGGTCAGTAGCGGCCAAGAGACCCAGTACTTC.

J is TRBJ2-3 and V is TRBV5-1, with 10 bases fitting TRBD2. The CDR3 has 15 residues. V gave up 4 bases and J gave up 3 bases; unmatched junction bases: 5. The germline gives CDR1 SGHRS, CDR2 YFSETQ. CDR3 in DNA: TGCGCCAGCAGCCCCGGGACTAGCGATACAGATACGCAGTATTTT. This gives the protein CASSPGTSDTDTQYF.

The gene calls are TRBV30 and TRBJ2-7, with 9 bases matching TRBD1. V shed 4 bases, J shed 1 base, and the junction held 5 bases outside the gene matches. Germline values: CDR1 GTSNPN, CDR2 SVGIG (reference sequence). CDR3 length: 14 amino acids. The CDR3 loop is CAWTDRGRSYEQYF. CDR3 bases: TGTGCCTGGACGGACAGGGGCCGGTCCTACGAGCAGTACTTC.

The chain is built from TRBV6-1 and TRBJ2-7; 7 bases are shared with TRBD2. V was clipped by 7 bases and J by 7 bases; unmatched bases: 4. In germline, CDR1 is MNHNS, CDR2 SASEGT. The CDR3 totals 11 residues. CDR3 residues: CASNHGGEQYF. The CDR3 DNA sequence: TGTGCCAGCAACCACGGGGGGGAGCAGTACTTC.

The rearrangement uses TRBV7-3 and TRBJ2-3, with a tentative D call TRBD2 (7 bases). Per germline, CDR1 SGHTA and CDR2 FQGTGA. The CDR3 runs to 17 residues. Between the trimmed V and J ends, which lost 1 base and 1 base, there was a span of 15 bases. CDR3 sequence (DNA): TGTGCCAGCAGCTTAAGAATTGGGGGGGCCGGCACAGATACGCAGTATTTT. It codes for CASSLRIGGAGTDTQYF. Using reference TRBV7-3 and TRBJ2-3 for the parts outside the CDR3, the full variable domain is GAGVSQTPSNKVTEKGKYVELRCDPISGHTALYWYRQSLGQGPEFLIYFQGTGAADDSGLPNDRFFAVRPEGSVSTLKIQRTERGDSAVYLCASSLRIGGAGTDTQYFGPGTRLTVL.

The sample holds a few counts of this clone. This chain joins TRBV29-1 and TRBJ1-5; D is perhaps TRBD1 (5 bases). Trimming removed 7 bases at V and 1 base at J, with 14 bases between. The CDR3 covers 14 residues. Per germline, CDR1 SQVTM and CDR2 ANQGSEA. CDR3 sequence reads: CSAAGPNSNQPQHF. CDR3 DNA: TGCAGCGCCGCAGGGCCTAACAGCAATCAGCCCCAGCATTTT.

The V and J genes are TRBV4-3 and TRBJ2-5; D might be TRBD2 (6 bases). V gave up 3 bases and J gave up 1 base, with 15 bases separating them. The CDR3 is 16 residues long. Germline CDR1 is LGHNA and CDR2 is YSLEER. The CDR3 nucleotides are TGCGCCAGCAGCCACGGGGCGGGGCCTCTCCAAGAGACCCAGTACTTC. Amino acid sequence: CASSHGAGPLQETQYF.

The rearrangement uses TRBV13 and TRBJ2-3; the match to TRBD2 covers 12 bases. There are 17 residues in the CDR3. Germline trimming cut 5 bases from V and 6 bases from J; bases unmatched to any gene: 12. Per germline, CDR1 PRHDT and CDR2 FYEKMQ (reference sequence). The CDR3 reads CASSLQVTSGRIDTQYF. The CDR3 DNA sequence: TGTGCCAGCAGCCTGCAAGTCACTAGCGGGAGGATTGATACGCAGTATTTT.

The V and J genes are TRBV28 and TRBJ2-5, with TRBD2 identical over 7 bases. CDR1 is MDHEN and CDR2 is SYDVKM in the germline V gene. Unmatched junction bases numbered 11, after V lost 6 bases and J lost 1 base. The CDR3 is made up of 16 amino acids. The CDR3 DNA reads as TGTGCCAGCAGGCCCCCGCGGCCTAGCGGCCAAGAGACCCAGTACTTC. Amino acids: CASRPPRPSGQETQYF.

The chain has TRBV9 and TRBJ2-2; TRBD2 might be the D (6 bases). Germline-derived CDR1 and CDR2 are SGDLS and YYNGEE. Trimming removed 4 bases from V and 5 bases from J, with 21 bases in between. The CDR3 contains 17 residues. This CDR3 reads CASSLPRGGGDTGELFF. In DNA, the CDR3 is TGTGCCAGCAGCTTACCCCGAGGTGGCGGGGATACCGGGGAGCTGTTTTTT. Supplemented by reference TRBV9 and TRBJ2-2, the full variable domain reads DSGVTQTPKHLITATGQRVTLRCSPRSGDLSVYWYQQSLDQGLQFLIQYYNGEERAKGNILERFSAQQFPDLHSELNLSSLELGDSALYFCASSLPRGGGDTGELFFGEGSRLTVL.

The rearrangement uses TRBV4-1 and TRBJ2-1, with TRBD2 matching 7 bases. The germline V gene encodes CDR1 MGHRA and CDR2 YSYEKL. V lost 4 bases, J lost 6 bases, and 9 bases stayed unmatched. This CDR3 spans 15 amino acids. CDR3 protein: CASSPRAGELNEQFF. The CDR3 nucleotides read TGCGCCAGCAGCCCGCGGGCGGGAGAGCTCAATGAGCAGTTCTTC.

The chain has TRBV19 and TRBJ2-1; 8 nucleotides match TRBD2. Trimming cost V 3 bases and J 6 bases; bases outside gene matches: 4. The CDR3 is made up of 14 amino acids. Germline assignment: CDR1 LNHDA and CDR2 SQIVND (reference sequence). Here the CDR3 reads CASSIGLASNEQFF. Here the CDR3 DNA reads TGTGCCAGTAGTATCGGACTAGCCAGCAATGAGCAGTTCTTC.

The gene calls are TRBV28 and TRBJ2-3; 11 nucleotides align to TRBD2. The CDR3 has 17 amino acids. J was trimmed by 2 bases and V by 2 bases; bases with no gene match: 6. Per germline, CDR1 MDHEN and CDR2 SYDVKM. CDR3 amino acids: CASSLPRLAGYTDTQYF. The CDR3 nucleotides read TGTGCCAGCAGTTTACCCCGACTAGCGGGATACACAGATACGCAGTATTTT.

The chain combines TRBV10-3 with TRBJ2-3, with 7 bases identical to TRBD1. The CDR3 extends over 13 amino acids. The germline gives CDR1 ENHRY, CDR2 SYGVKD. The V and J ends lost 10 bases and 3 bases, in that order; junction bases with no gene match: 7. The CDR3 DNA reads as TGTGCCAGCAACGACAGGGTAACAGATACGCAGTATTTT. Residues: CASNDRVTDTQYF.

The CDR3, as DNA: TGCGCCAGCAGCTGGGGACAGGGGAGAATGAACACTGAAGCTTTCTTT. This encodes CASSWGQGRMNTEAFF. The gene calls are TRBV5-1 and TRBJ1-1; 10 bases align to TRBD1. The germline V gene has CDR1 SGHRS and CDR2 YFSETQ. The CDR3 sequence is 16 residues long. Germline trimming cut 3 bases from V and 0 bases from J; bases unmatched to any gene: 5.